This T cell receptor beta chain is from a study of T cells after yellow fever vaccination. The CDR3 spans 13 residues. V lost 8 bases and J lost 0, with 10 bases in between. Per germline, CDR1 MDHEN and CDR2 SYDVKM. From the 5' RACE reads, TCRdb called clonotypes with MiXCR, one entry per CDR3 protein. The sample consists of tens of thousands of distinct CDR3 sequences, around 6.5% of them appearing once. This receptor was identified in a man aged 18 to 29 who received the YFV17D yellow fever vaccine. The gene calls are TRBV28 and TRBJ1-1; D is possibly TRBD1 (6 bases). Sample: CD8+ T cells sorted from PBMCs, taken around 5 days after the first yellow fever vaccination. CDR3 nucleotides: TGTGCCAGCGGGGGCCATCTGAACACTGAAGCTTTCTTT. This codes for CASGGHLNTEAFF.